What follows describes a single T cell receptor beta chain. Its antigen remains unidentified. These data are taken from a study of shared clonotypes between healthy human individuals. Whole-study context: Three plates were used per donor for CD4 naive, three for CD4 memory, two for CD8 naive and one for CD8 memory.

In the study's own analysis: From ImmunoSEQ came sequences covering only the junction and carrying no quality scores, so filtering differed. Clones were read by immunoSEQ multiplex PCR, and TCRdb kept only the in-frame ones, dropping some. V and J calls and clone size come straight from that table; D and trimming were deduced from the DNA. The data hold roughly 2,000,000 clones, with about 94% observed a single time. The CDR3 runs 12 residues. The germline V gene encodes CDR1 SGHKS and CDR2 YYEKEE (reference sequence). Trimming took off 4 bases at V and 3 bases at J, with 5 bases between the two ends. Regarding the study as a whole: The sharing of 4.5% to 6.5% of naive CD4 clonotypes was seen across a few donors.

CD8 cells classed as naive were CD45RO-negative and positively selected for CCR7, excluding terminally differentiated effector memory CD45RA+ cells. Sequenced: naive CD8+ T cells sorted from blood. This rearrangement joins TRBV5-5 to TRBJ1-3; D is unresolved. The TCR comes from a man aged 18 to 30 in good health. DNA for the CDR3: TGTGCCAGCAGCCTGGGTGGAAACACCATATATTTT. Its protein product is CASSLGGNTIYF.